Each of the 17 T cell receptor beta chains below was sequenced from the same sample in a study of cytomegalovirus exposure and HLA in healthy donors. Primers for the PCR totalled 60 Vbeta and 13 Jbeta. Sequenced by immunoSEQ multiplex PCR; TCRdb stores in-frame clones only, minus some. In all, the sample yields about 64,000 clones. Material: PBMCs. All receptors come from a woman aged 18-29 years in good health and CMV-seronegative.

The rearrangement links TRBV6-5 to TRBJ2-7, with a tentative D call TRBD2 (5 bases). V was cut by 0 bases and J by 6 bases, with 6 bases left in between. This CDR3 is 12 amino acids long. Germline V gives CDR1 MNHEY, CDR2 SVGAGI. The CDR3 loop is CASSYSAGEQYF. The DNA of the CDR3 is TGTGCCAGCAGTTACTCGGCGGGCGAGCAGTACTTC.

The rearrangement joins TRBV27 to TRBJ1-3; D is unresolved. In germline, CDR1 is MNHEY, CDR2 SMNVEV (reference sequence). V lost 4 bases, J lost 0 bases, and 13 bases lay in between. The CDR3 totals 16 residues. CDR3 in DNA: TGTGCCAGCAGTTCCTCACACGGGGTCTCTGGAAACACCATATATTTT. This gives the protein CASSSSHGVSGNTIYF.

V and J are TRBV6-5 and TRBJ2-7, with 10 bases identical to TRBD2. The germline CDR1 and CDR2 sequences are MNHEY and SVGAGI. J gave up 2 bases and V 4 bases, and 8 bases lay outside the gene matches. The CDR3 consists of 16 residues. CDR3 DNA: TGTGCCAGCAGTTCTTTCCGACTAGCGGGCGCCTACGAGCAGTACTTC. It yields the protein CASSSFRLAGAYEQYF.

This sequence joins TRBV6-1 and TRBJ2-6, with TRBD1 matching over 7 bases. Trimming at V came to 1 base and at J to 4 bases, leaving 4 bases not matched to a gene. Germline CDR1 MNHNS, CDR2 SASEGT. The CDR3 is made up of 16 amino acids. The CDR3 protein is CASSEEQGSGANVLTF. The CDR3 DNA is TGTGCCAGCAGTGAAGAACAGGGGTCAGGGGCCAACGTCCTGACTTTC.

The rearrangement links TRBV29-1 to TRBJ1-4; a possible D gene is TRBD1 (6 bases). V lost 6 bases, J lost 5 bases, and 10 bases lay in between. The CDR3 loop spans 12 amino acids. CDR1 SQVTM and CDR2 ANQGSEA come from the germline V gene. CDR3 amino acids: CSVPGANEKLFF. CDR3 coding DNA: TGCAGCGTCCCAGGGGCGAATGAAAAACTGTTTTTT. The entire variable domain, with the rest obtained from reference TRBV29-1 and TRBJ1-4, is as follows: SAVISQKPSRDICQRGTSLTIQCQVDSQVTMMFWYRQQPGQSLTLIATANQGSEATYESGFVIDKFPISRPNLTFSTLTVSNMSPEDSSIYLCSVPGANEKLFFGSGTQLSVL.

This chain connects TRBV9 to TRBJ2-1; 11 nucleotides agree with TRBD2. CDR3 length: 15 amino acids. Germline CDR1 and CDR2: SGDLS and YYNGEE. After removal of 3 bases from V and 10 bases from J, the junction contained 9 bases not matched to a gene. The DNA of the CDR3 is TGTGCCAGCAGCGCGCCGGGACTAGCGGAGGCCGAGCAGTTCTTC. Amino acids: CASSAPGLAEAEQFF. Supplemented by reference TRBV9 and TRBJ2-1, the full variable domain reads DSGVTQTPKHLITATGQRVTLRCSPRSGDLSVYWYQQSLDQGLQFLIQYYNGEERAKGNILERFSAQQFPDLHSELNLSSLELGDSALYFCASSAPGLAEAEQFFGPGTRLTVL.

The chain couples TRBV6-1 to TRBJ2-7; D may be TRBD2 (6 bases). The CDR3 sequence is 13 residues long. Germline assignment: CDR1 MNHNS and CDR2 SASEGT. V lost 10 bases to trimming and J lost 3 bases, with 16 bases between them. The DNA for the CDR3 is TGTGCCACCGAGGGACTCGCCGTCTACGAGCAGTACTTC. It is translated as CATEGLAVYEQYF.

The CDR3 nucleotides read TGTGCCAGCTCACCTCAAAGGGGTGACACTGAAGCTTTCTTT. Residues: CASSPQRGDTEAFF. V is TRBV18 and J is TRBJ1-1, with D tentatively TRBD1 (5 bases). Trimming stripped 3 bases from V and 3 bases from J, with 11 bases between. Germline assignment: CDR1 KGHSH and CDR2 LQKENI. This CDR3 region has 14 residues.

The chain has TRBV14 and TRBJ2-7; perhaps TRBD2 as D (5 bases). The germline CDR1 and CDR2 sequences are SGHDN and FVKESK. This CDR3 contains 13 residues. V lost 8 bases and J lost 2, with 13 bases in between. In DNA form, the CDR3 reads TGTGCCAGCTCCTCGGGGTTAACCTACGAGCAGTACTTC. Its protein product is CASSSGLTYEQYF.

This rearrangement joins TRBV5-4 to TRBJ2-6, with D maybe TRBD1 (5 bases). The V and J ends lost 4 bases and 12 bases respectively, with 20 bases between them. Germline V gene data show CDR1 as SGHNT and CDR2 as YYREEE (reference sequence). CDR3 size: 15 residues. This CDR3 reads CASSEDSPSNSVLTF. CDR3 nucleotide sequence: TGTGCCAGCAGCGAAGACAGCCCATCTAATAGCGTCCTGACTTTC. Full variable domain (missing parts from reference TRBV5-4 and TRBJ2-6): ETGVTQSPTHLIKTRGQQVTLRCSSQSGHNTVSWYQQALGQGPQFIFQYYREEENGRGNFPPRFSGLQFPNYSSELNVNALELDDSALYLCASSEDSPSNSVLTFGAGSRLTVL.

This chain joins TRBV5-1 and TRBJ2-7; D may be TRBD1 (6 bases). This CDR3 comprises 13 residues. Germline loops: CDR1 SGHRS, CDR2 YFSETQ. Trimming pared 3 bases from V and 3 bases from J, leaving 10 bases between. The CDR3, as DNA: TGCGCCAGCAGCTCCGGACAGCACTACGAGCAGTACTTC. It encodes CASSSGQHYEQYF.

This CDR3 reads CASDGGSTDTQYF. CDR3 nucleotide sequence: TGTGCCAGCGACGGCGGCAGCACAGATACGCAGTATTTT. This chain joins TRBV9 and TRBJ2-3; D is undetermined. This CDR3 is built from 13 residues. Trimming cost V 7 bases and J 0 bases, with 9 bases left between them. Per the germline V gene, CDR1 is SGDLS and CDR2 is YYNGEE.

Comment on this clone: The sample contains more than one DNA sequence encoding this CDR3. The chain links TRBV6-6 to TRBJ2-7; tentative D call: TRBD2 (6 bases). V lost 5 bases and J 3 bases, leaving 14 bases between the germline ends. Germline CDR1 and CDR2: MNHNY and SVGAGI (reference sequence). The CDR3 covers 14 residues. The CDR3 here is CASSHEEGSYEQYF. The CDR3 DNA sequence: TGTGCCAGCAGTCACGAGGAGGGTAGCTACGAGCAGTACTTC.

The chain joins TRBV6-5 to TRBJ2-1; 7 bases agree with TRBD2. The CDR3 contains 16 residues. The germline gives CDR1 MNHEY, CDR2 SVGAGI. J gave up 4 bases and V 0 bases, and 6 bases lay outside the gene matches. This CDR3 is CASSYSGGLEYNEQFF. The CDR3 bases are TGTGCCAGCAGTTACTCGGGAGGGCTAGAATACAATGAGCAGTTCTTC.

The CDR3 DNA is TGCAGCGGACGGGACAACTCCTACGAGCAGTACTTC. It is translated as CSGRDNSYEQYF. V and J are TRBV29-1 and TRBJ2-7, with TRBD1 as a possible D gene (6 bases). The germline gives CDR1 SQVTM, CDR2 ANQGSEA. The CDR3 runs 12 residues. Trimming cost V 7 bases and J 0 bases, with 10 bases left between them.

Concerning this clone: Given the absence of the conserved phenylalanine or tryptophan at the CDR3 end, a read error is likely. The V call is TRBV29-1, the J call TRBJ2-7; TRBD2 matches at 8 bases. CDR3 length equals 13 residues. Losses at the gene ends were 6 bases for V and 7 bases for J; bases not matched to a gene: 11. Germline assignment: CDR1 SQVTM and CDR2 ANQGSEA. CDR3: CSVRPGLGEEQYL. In DNA, the CDR3 is TGCAGCGTCCGCCCGGGACTAGGCGAAGAGCAGTACCTC.

Of note for this clone: The conserved phenylalanine or tryptophan normally closing the CDR3 is absent here, so this likely arose from a read error. The rearrangement uses TRBV5-1 and TRBJ1-1, with D possibly matching TRBD1 (5 bases). Trimming removed 0 bases from V and 5 bases from J, with 11 bases in between. The CDR3 consists of 14 residues. Per germline, CDR1 SGHRS and CDR2 YFSETQ. The CDR3 DNA follows: TGCGCCAGCAGCTTGGTTGGAGAGGGGACTGAAGCTTTCCTT. Amino acids: CASSLVGEGTEAFL.